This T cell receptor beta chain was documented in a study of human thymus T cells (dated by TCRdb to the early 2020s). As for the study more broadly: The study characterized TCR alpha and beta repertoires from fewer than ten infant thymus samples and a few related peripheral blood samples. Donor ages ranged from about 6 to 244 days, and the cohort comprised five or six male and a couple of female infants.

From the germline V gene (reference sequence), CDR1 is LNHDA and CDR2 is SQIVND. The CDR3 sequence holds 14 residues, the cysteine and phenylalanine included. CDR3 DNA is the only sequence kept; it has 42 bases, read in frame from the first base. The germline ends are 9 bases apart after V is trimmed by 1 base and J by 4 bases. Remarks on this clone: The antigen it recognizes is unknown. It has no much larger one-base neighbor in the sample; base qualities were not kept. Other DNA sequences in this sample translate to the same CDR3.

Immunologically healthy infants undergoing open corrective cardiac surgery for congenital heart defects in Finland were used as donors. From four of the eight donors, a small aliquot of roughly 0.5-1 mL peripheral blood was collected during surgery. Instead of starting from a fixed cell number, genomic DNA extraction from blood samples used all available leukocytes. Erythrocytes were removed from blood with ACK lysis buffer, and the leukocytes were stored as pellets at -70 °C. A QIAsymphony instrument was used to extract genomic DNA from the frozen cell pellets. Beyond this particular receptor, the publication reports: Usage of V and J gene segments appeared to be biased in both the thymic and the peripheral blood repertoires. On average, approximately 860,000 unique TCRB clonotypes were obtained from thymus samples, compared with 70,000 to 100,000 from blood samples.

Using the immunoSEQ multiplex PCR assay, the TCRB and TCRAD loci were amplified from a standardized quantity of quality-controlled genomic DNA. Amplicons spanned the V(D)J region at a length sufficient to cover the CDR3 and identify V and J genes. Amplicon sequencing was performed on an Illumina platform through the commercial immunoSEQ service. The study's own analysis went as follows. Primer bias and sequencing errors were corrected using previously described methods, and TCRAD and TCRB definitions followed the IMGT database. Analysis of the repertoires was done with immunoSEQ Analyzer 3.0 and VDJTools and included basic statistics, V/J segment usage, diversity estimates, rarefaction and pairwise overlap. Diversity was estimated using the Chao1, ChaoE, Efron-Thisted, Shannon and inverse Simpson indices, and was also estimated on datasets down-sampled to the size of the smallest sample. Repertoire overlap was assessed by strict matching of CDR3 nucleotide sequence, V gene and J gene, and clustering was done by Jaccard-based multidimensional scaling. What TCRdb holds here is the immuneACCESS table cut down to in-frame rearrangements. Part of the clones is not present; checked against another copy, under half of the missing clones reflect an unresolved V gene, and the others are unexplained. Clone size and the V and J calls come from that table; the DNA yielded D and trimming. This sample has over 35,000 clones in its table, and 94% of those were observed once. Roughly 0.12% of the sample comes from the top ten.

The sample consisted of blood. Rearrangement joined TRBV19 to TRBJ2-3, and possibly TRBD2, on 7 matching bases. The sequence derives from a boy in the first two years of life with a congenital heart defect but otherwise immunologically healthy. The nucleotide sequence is TGTGCCAGTAGTATAGCGGGGGGCCCAGATACGCAGTATTTT. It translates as CASSIAGGPDTQYF.